The clone carrying this T cell receptor beta chain has just a few counts. Its antigen is currently unknown. The data originate from a study of beta chain features in type 1 diabetes. The wider study: Summed over all samples, the examined sorted cells came to about 110 million. Study-wide results and limits: In comparison with healthy donors, patients had naive, central memory and Treg TCRB repertoires that appeared more similar. For Type 1 diabetes patients, all four CD4+ subsets carried TCRB CDR3s that were moderately but significantly shorter. When cDNA is sequenced, cells with high TCR expression could be over-represented.

Every isolated RNA sample was fully reverse transcribed, so sequencing captured expressed TCRB transcripts. Deep immunoSEQ sequencing covered naive, central memory and regulatory T cell samples. Some clones are missing from TCRdb's copy, which holds only in-frame ones; the method was immunoSEQ multiplex PCR. The repertoire holds a few hundred thousand clones, with roughly 13% as singletons. The material sequenced was naive CD4+ T cells from blood. This clonotype was sampled from a man aged 25 to 40 with type 1 diabetes.

The CDR3 protein is CASSIGTSGQETQYF. The CDR3, as DNA: TGCGCCAGCAGCATCGGGACTAGCGGACAAGAGACCCAGTACTTC. This sequence joins TRBV5-1 and TRBJ2-5, with TRBD2 identical over 11 bases. Germline trimming cut 4 bases from V and 2 bases from J; bases unmatched to any gene: 4. Germline V gene sequence: CDR1 SGHRS, CDR2 YFSETQ. The CDR3 totals 15 residues.